The 14 T cell receptor beta chains below all came from one sample that was sequenced in a study of shared clonotypes between healthy human individuals. Assay used: immunoSEQ multiplex PCR; TCRdb lists only in-frame clones, some missing. Of 1.6 million or so clones listed, roughly 96% were seen once; the top ten hold about 1%. The sequenced sample consisted of naive CD4+ T cells sorted from blood. The subset here: CD45RA+ positively selected. The receptors were gathered from a man aged 25-45 years in good health.

The genes are TRBV27 and TRBJ2-7; D perhaps matches TRBD1 (5 bases). Germline V gives CDR1 MNHEY, CDR2 SMNVEV (reference sequence). V was shortened by 0 bases and J by 4 bases, with 13 bases between the two germline ends. The CDR3 covers 15 residues. CDR3 amino acids: CASSLSTGFAYEQYF. The DNA for the CDR3 is TGTGCCAGCAGTTTATCTACAGGCTTTGCTTACGAGCAGTACTTC.

The chain uses TRBV5-1 and TRBJ1-2, with unresolved D. Germline CDR1 and CDR2: SGHRS and YFSETQ. V lost 4 bases, J lost 2 bases, and 9 bases lay in between. The CDR3 spans 13 residues. The CDR3 region has the DNA TGCGCCAGCAGCCGGACCCCGAACTATGGCTACACCTTC. Protein: CASSRTPNYGYTF.

This chain links TRBV5-1 with TRBJ2-7; 9 positions match TRBD1. The ends lost 6 bases at V and 1 base at J; junction bases unmatched: 2. The CDR3 is 13 residues long. The germline V gene encodes CDR1 SGHRS and CDR2 YFSETQ. The CDR3 bases are TGCGCCAGCATGGGGACAGGGTCCTACGAGCAGTACTTC. It translates to CASMGTGSYEQYF.

The V gene is TRBV10-3, the J gene TRBJ2-1; no firm D call. Trimming cost V 7 bases and J 9 bases, with 16 bases left between them. Germline CDR1 ENHRY, CDR2 SYGVKD. The CDR3 runs 13 residues. The CDR3 coding sequence is TGTGCCATCAAAGACCCTATTATGGTTGAGCAGTTCTTC. Translation: CAIKDPIMVEQFF.

This clone is a singleton in its sample. The V gene is TRBV5-1, the J gene TRBJ2-7, with TRBD1 matching 9 bases. This CDR3 spans 15 amino acids. Losses at the gene ends were 1 base for V and 3 bases for J; bases not matched to a gene: 5. Germline V lookup: CDR1 SGHRS, CDR2 YFSETQ. The CDR3 loop is CASSLWVTGGYEQYF. CDR3 coding DNA: TGCGCCAGCAGCTTGTGGGTGACAGGGGGCTACGAGCAGTACTTC.

The V gene is TRBV6-6, the J gene TRBJ2-7, with D perhaps matching TRBD1 (5 bases). V lost 7 bases and J lost 0, with 16 bases in between. Looked up from germline, CDR1 is MNHNY and CDR2 is SVGAGI (reference sequence). The CDR3 extends over 15 amino acids. The CDR3 sequence: CASNQGPHPSYEQYF. As DNA, the CDR3 is TGTGCCAGCAACCAGGGTCCTCATCCCTCCTACGAGCAGTACTTC.

The CDR3 DNA reads as TGTGCCAGCAGCTTATTCGGGCTAGCGGGGGCCCGGAGCTCCTACAATGAGCAGTTCTTC. It encodes CASSLFGLAGARSSYNEQFF. J is TRBJ2-1 and V is TRBV5-5; TRBD2 agrees at 10 bases. V was clipped by 2 bases and J by 0 bases; unmatched bases: 14. Germline V gives CDR1 SGHKS, CDR2 YYEKEE (reference sequence). The CDR3 runs 20 residues.

The chain joins TRBV18 to TRBJ2-3; 10 nucleotides line up with TRBD2. This CDR3 is 19 amino acids long. V was pared by 1 base and J by 1 base, with 11 bases of the junction left unmatched. CDR1 and CDR2 (germline): KGHSH, LQKENI. This CDR3 reads CASSPLASGSLPGTDTQYF. CDR3 bases: TGTGCCAGCTCACCACTTGCTAGCGGGAGTCTACCGGGCACAGATACGCAGTATTTT.

The chain has TRBV28 and TRBJ2-7; no clear D gene. This CDR3 has 16 amino acids. Germline V gives CDR1 MDHEN, CDR2 SYDVKM. Deletions cut 1 base from V and 0 bases from J, with 13 bases between. This CDR3 is CASSLFGSMSSYEQYF. The CDR3 DNA is TGTGCCAGCAGTTTATTTGGCTCAATGAGCTCCTACGAGCAGTACTTC.

V usage is TRBV6-4 and J usage is TRBJ1-2, with D perhaps matching TRBD1 (5 bases). Trimming cost V 5 bases and J 0 bases, with 10 bases left between them. The CDR3 loop spans 14 amino acids. CDR1 and CDR2 (germline): MRHNA, SNTAGT. The DNA of the CDR3 is TGTGCCAGCAGTCGGGACGGAACTAACTATGGCTACACCTTC. It is translated as CASSRDGTNYGYTF.

A note on this clone: This sample also contains other DNA sequences that code for the same CDR3. The rearrangement uses TRBV18 and TRBJ2-1; D unresolved. Per germline, CDR1 KGHSH and CDR2 LQKENI. With 3 bases removed from V and 7 bases from J, the gap between germline ends came to 7 bases. The CDR3 loop spans 12 amino acids. The CDR3 nucleotides are TGTGCCAGCTCACCTAAAGGTAATGAGCAGTTCTTC. Amino acid sequence: CASSPKGNEQFF.

The rearrangement uses TRBV10-3 and TRBJ2-1; 10 bases map to TRBD1. Per the germline V gene, CDR1 is ENHRY and CDR2 is SYGVKD. The CDR3 spans 15 residues. The J segment lost 8 bases and the V segment lost 4 bases, leaving 8 bases of the junction unmatched. CDR3 residues: CAISGWDRGKDEQFF. CDR3 in DNA: TGTGCCATCAGTGGATGGGACAGGGGTAAGGATGAGCAGTTCTTC.

This chain links TRBV5-6 with TRBJ1-2; 10 positions match TRBD1. CDR3 size: 16 residues. In germline, CDR1 is SGHDT, CDR2 YYEEEE. V shed 6 bases, J shed 8 bases, and the junction held 16 bases outside the gene matches. The CDR3 reads CASTLPRGQGEEGYTF. In DNA form, the CDR3 reads TGTGCCAGCACCTTACCCAGAGGACAGGGGGAAGAAGGCTACACCTTC.

The chain combines TRBV5-1 with TRBJ2-5; D not certain. The CDR3 loop spans 14 amino acids. Germline values: CDR1 SGHRS, CDR2 YFSETQ. The germline V and J ends were trimmed by 0 bases and 3 bases, with 9 bases remaining between them. In DNA, the CDR3 is TGCGCCAGCAGCTTGGCCTTCCGGGAAGAGACCCAGTACTTC. Its protein is CASSLAFREETQYF.